This T cell receptor beta chain was profiled in a study of OX40 agonist ivuxolimab in advanced cancers. Study-wide results and limits: It was not determined which antigens were specifically recognized by the peripheral T cells that had undergone clonal expansion.

J was trimmed by 7 bases and V by 4 bases; bases with no gene match: 6. This CDR3 spans 15 amino acids. The germline CDR1 and CDR2 sequences are SGHRS and YFSETQ. To note about this clone: Its antigen is currently unknown.

Assay used: immunoSEQ multiplex PCR; TCRdb lists only in-frame clones, some missing. The sample includes 55,000 to 80,000 clones, 80% to 90% of them seen just once. The sequence derives from an adult with an advanced solid tumor such as melanoma, head and neck, liver or kidney cancer. The chain couples TRBV5-1 to TRBJ2-2; 11 nucleotides line up with TRBD2. Material: CD4+ or CD8+ T cells sorted from blood, obtained in a trial of the OX40 agonist ivuxolimab. This CDR3 is CASSPGTSGGGELFF. The CDR3 region has the DNA TGCGCCAGCAGCCCCGGGACTAGCGGTGGCGGGGAGCTGTTTTTT.